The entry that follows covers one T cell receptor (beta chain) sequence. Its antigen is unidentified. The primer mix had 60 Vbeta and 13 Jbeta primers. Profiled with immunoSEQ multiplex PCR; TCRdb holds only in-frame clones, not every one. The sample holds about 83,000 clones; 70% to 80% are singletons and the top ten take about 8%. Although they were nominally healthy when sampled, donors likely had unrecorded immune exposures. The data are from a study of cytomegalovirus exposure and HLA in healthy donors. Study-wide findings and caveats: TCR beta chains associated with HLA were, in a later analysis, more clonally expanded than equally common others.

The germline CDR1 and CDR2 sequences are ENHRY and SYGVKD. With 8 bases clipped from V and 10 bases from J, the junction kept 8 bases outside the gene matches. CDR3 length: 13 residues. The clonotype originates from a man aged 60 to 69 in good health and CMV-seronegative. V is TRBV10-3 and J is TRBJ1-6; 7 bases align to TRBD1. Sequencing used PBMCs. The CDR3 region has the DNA TGTGCCATCGGTCAGGGGGAGGAGTCACCCCTCCACTTT. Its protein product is CAIGQGEESPLHF.